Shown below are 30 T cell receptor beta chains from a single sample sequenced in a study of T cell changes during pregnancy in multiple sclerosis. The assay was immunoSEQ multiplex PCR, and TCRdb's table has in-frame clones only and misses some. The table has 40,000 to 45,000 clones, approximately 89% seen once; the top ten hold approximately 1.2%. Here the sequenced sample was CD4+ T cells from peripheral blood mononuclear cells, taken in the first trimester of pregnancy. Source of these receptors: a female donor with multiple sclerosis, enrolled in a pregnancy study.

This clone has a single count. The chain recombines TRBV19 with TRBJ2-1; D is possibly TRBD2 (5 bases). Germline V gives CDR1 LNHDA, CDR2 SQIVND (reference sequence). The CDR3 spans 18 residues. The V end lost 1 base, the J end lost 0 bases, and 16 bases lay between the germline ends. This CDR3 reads CASSIVRSSLFSYNEQFF. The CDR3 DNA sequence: TGTGCCAGTAGTATAGTTCGGTCTAGCCTTTTCTCCTACAATGAGCAGTTCTTC.

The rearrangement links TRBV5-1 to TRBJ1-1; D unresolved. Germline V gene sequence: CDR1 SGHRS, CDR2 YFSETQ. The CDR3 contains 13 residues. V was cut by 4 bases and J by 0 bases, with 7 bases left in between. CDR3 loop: CASSHSLNTEAFF. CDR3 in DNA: TGCGCCAGCAGCCACTCCTTGAACACTGAAGCTTTCTTT. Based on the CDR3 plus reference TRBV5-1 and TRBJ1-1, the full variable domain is KAGVTQTPRYLIKTRGQQVTLSCSPISGHRSVSWYQQTPGQGLQFLFEYFSETQRNKGNFPGRFSGRQFSNSRSEMNVSTLELGDSALYLCASSHSLNTEAFFGQGTRLTVV.

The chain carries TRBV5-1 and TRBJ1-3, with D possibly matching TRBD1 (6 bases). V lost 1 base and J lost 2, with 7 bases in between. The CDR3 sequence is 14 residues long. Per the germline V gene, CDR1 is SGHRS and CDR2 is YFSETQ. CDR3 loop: CASSLNRAGNTIYF. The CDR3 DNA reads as TGCGCCAGCAGCTTGAACAGGGCTGGAAACACCATATATTTT.

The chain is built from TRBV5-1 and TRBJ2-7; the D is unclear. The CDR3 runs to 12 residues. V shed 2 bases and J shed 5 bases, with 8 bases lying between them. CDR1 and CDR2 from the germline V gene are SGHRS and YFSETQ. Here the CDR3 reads CASSLLSNEQYF. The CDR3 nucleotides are TGCGCCAGCAGCTTACTGTCCAACGAGCAGTACTTC.

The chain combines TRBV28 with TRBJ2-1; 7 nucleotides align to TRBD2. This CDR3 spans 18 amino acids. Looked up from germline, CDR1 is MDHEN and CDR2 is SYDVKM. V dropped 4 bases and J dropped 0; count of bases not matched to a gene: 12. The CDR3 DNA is TGTGCCAGCAGTTCCCCCGCTAGCGGCCCAAGCTCCTACAATGAGCAGTTCTTC. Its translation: CASSSPASGPSSYNEQFF. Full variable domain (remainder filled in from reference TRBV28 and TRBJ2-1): DVKVTQSSRYLVKRTGEKVFLECVQDMDHENMFWYRQDPGLGLRLIYFSYDVKMKEKGDIPEGYSVSREKKERFSLILESASTNQTSMYLCASSSPASGPSSYNEQFFGPGTRLTVL.

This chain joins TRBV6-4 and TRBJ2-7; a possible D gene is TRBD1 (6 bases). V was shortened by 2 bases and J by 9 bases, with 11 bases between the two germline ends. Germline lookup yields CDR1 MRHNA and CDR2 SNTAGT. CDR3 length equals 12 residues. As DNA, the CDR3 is TGTGCCAGCAGTGACGCACAGGGTACGCAGTACTTC. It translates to CASSDAQGTQYF.

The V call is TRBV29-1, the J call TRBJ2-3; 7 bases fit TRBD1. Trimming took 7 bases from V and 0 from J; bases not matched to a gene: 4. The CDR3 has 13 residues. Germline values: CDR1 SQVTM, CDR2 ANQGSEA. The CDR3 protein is CSARQGSTDTQYF. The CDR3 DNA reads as TGCAGCGCTCGACAGGGCAGCACAGATACGCAGTATTTT.

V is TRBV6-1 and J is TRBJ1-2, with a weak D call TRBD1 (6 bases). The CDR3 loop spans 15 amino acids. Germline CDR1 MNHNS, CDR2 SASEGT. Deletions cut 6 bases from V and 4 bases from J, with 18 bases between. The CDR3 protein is CASRDPRQASYGYTF. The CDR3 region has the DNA TGTGCCAGCAGGGACCCGAGACAGGCATCCTATGGCTACACCTTC.

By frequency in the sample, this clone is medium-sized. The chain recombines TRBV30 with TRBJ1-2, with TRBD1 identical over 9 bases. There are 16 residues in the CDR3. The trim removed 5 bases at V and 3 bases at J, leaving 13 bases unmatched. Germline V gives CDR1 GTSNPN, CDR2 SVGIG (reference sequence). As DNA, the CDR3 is TGTGCCTGGTACCGGGACAGGGCATTCGGTGACTATGGCTACACCTTC. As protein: CAWYRDRAFGDYGYTF.

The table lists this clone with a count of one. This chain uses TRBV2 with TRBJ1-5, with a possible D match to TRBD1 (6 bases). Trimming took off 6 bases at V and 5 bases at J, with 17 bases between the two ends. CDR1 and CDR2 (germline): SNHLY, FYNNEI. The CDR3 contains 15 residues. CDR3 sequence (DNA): TGTGCCAGCAGGATACGGGACAACCAAGATCAGCCCCAGCATTTT. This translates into CASRIRDNQDQPQHF.

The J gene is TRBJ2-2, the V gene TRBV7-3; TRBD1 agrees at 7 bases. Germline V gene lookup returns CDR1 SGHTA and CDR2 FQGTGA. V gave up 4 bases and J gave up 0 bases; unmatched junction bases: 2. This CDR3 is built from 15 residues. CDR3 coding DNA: TGTGCCAGCAGCTGGGACAGAGCGAACACCGGGGAGCTGTTTTTT. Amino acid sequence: CASSWDRANTGELFF.

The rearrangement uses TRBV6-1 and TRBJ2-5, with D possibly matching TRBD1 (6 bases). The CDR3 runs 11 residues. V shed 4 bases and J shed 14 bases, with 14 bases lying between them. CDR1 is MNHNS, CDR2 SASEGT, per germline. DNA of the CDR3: TGTGCCAGCAGTGGGGACACCCATTCTTACTTC. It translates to CASSGDTHSYF.

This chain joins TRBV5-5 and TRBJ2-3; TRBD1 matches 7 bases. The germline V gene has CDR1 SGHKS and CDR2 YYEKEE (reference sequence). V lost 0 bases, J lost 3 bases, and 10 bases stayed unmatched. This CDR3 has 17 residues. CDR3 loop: CASSLVVRGRGTDTQYF. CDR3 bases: TGTGCCAGCAGCTTGGTCGTAAGGGGGCGCGGGACAGATACGCAGTATTTT.

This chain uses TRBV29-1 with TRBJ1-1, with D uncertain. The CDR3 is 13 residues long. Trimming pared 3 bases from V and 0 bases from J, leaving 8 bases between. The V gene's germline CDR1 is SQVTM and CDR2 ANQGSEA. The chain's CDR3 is CSVERRMNTEAFF. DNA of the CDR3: TGCAGCGTTGAGCGGCGGATGAACACTGAAGCTTTCTTT.

The CDR3 nucleotides are TGTGCCAGCAGTGATACGCGGGGTACTGGCACAGATACGCAGTATTTT. As protein: CASSDTRGTGTDTQYF. The chain has TRBV25-1 and TRBJ2-3, with D maybe TRBD2 (6 bases). V lost 3 bases and J lost 1, with 14 bases in between. This CDR3 comprises 16 residues. CDR1 is MGHDK, CDR2 SYGVNS, per germline.

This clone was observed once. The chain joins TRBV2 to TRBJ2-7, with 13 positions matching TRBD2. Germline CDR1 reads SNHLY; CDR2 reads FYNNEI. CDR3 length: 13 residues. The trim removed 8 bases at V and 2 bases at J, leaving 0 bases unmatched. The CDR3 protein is CASGTSGTYEQYF. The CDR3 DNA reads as TGTGCCAGCGGGACTAGCGGGACCTACGAGCAGTACTTC.

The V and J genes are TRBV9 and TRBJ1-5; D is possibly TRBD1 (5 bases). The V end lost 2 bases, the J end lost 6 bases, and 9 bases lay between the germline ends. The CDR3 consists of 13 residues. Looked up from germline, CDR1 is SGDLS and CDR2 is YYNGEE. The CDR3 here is CASSVRAGQPQHF. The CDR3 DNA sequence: TGTGCCAGCAGCGTCAGGGCTGGTCAGCCCCAGCATTTT.

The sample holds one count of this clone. CDR3 nucleotide sequence: TGTGCCAGCAGCCTGTTTCCGGGAGCGGGGAACACTGAAGCTTTCTTT. Translated, it gives CASSLFPGAGNTEAFF. The V call is TRBV14, the J call TRBJ1-1; unclear D gene. The V gene's germline CDR1 is SGHDN and CDR2 FVKESK. The V gene lost 4 bases and the J gene lost 1 base, with 16 bases spanning the gap. CDR3 size: 16 residues.

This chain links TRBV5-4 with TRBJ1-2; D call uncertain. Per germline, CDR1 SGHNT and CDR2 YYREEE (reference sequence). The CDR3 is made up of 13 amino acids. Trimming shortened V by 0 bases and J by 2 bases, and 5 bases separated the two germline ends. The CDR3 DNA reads TGTGCCAGCAGCTTGGAACGGAACTATGGCTACACCTTC. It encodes CASSLERNYGYTF. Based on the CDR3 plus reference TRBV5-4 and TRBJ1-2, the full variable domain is ETGVTQSPTHLIKTRGQQVTLRCSSQSGHNTVSWYQQALGQGPQFIFQYYREEENGRGNFPPRFSGLQFPNYSSELNVNALELDDSALYLCASSLERNYGYTFGSGTRLTVV.

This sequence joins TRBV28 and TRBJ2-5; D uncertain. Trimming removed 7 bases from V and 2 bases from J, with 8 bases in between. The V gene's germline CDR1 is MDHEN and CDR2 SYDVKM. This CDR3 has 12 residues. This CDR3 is CASTFGQETQYF. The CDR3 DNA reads TGTGCCAGCACCTTCGGTCAAGAGACCCAGTACTTC. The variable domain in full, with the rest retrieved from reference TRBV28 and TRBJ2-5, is DVKVTQSSRYLVKRTGEKVFLECVQDMDHENMFWYRQDPGLGLRLIYFSYDVKMKEKGDIPEGYSVSREKKERFSLILESASTNQTSMYLCASTFGQETQYFGPGTRLLVL.

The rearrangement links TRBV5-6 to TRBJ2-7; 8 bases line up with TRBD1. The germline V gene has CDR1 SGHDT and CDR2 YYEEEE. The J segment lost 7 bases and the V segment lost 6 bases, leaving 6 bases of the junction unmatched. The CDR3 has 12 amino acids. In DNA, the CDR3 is TGTGCCAGCAATCCAGGGGGCGGGGAGCAGTACTTC. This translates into CASNPGGGEQYF. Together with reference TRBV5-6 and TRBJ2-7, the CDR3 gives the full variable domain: DAGVTQSPTHLIKTRGQQVTLRCSPKSGHDTVSWYQQALGQGPQFIFQYYEEEERQRGNFPDRFSGHQFPNYSSELNVNALLLGDSALYLCASNPGGGEQYFGPGTRLTVT.

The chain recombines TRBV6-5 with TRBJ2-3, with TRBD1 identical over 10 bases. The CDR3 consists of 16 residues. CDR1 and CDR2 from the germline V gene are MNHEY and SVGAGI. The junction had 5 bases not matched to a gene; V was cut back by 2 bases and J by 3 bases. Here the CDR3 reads CASSYLPGQGTDTQYF. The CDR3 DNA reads TGTGCCAGCAGTTACCTCCCGGGACAGGGGACAGATACGCAGTATTTT.

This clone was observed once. CDR3 protein: CASTIQNTGTAQYF. Written as DNA, the CDR3 is TGTGCCAGCACCATACAAAATACAGGGACGGCGCAGTATTTT. The chain couples TRBV5-5 to TRBJ2-3, with D possibly being TRBD1 (6 bases). V was pared by 6 bases and J by 10 bases, with 21 bases between. Germline CDR1 SGHKS, CDR2 YYEKEE (reference sequence). The CDR3 sequence is 14 residues long.

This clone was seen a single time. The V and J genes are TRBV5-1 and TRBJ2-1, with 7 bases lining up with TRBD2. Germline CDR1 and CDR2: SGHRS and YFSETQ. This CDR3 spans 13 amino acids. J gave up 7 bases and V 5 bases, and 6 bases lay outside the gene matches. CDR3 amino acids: CASSVGGPNEQFF. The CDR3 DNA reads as TGCGCCAGCAGTGTGGGAGGGCCGAATGAGCAGTTCTTC.

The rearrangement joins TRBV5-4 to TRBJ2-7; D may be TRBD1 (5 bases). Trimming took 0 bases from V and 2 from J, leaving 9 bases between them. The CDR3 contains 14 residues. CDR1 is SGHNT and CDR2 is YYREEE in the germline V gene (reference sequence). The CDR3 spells CASSLGADTYEQYF. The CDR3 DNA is TGTGCCAGCAGCTTGGGGGCGGACACCTACGAGCAGTACTTC.

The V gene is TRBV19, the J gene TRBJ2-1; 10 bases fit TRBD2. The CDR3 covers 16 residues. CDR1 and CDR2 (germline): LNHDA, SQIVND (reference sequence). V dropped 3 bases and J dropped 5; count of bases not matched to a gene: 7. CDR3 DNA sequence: TGTGCCAGTAGTATCTTGATAGCGGGAGGCAACAATGAGCAGTTCTTC. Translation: CASSILIAGGNNEQFF. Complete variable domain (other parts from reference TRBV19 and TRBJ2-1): DGGITQSPKYLFRKEGQNVTLSCEQNLNHDAMYWYRQDPGQGLRLIYYSQIVNDFQKGDIAEGYSVSREKKESFPLTVTSAQKNPTAFYLCASSILIAGGNNEQFFGPGTRLTVL.

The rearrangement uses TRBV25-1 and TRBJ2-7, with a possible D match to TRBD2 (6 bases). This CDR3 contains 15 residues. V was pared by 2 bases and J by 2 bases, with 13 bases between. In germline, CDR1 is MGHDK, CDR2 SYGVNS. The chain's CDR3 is CASSEQGGGTYEQYF. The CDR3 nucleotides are TGTGCCAGCAGTGAACAGGGTGGAGGGACCTACGAGCAGTACTTC.

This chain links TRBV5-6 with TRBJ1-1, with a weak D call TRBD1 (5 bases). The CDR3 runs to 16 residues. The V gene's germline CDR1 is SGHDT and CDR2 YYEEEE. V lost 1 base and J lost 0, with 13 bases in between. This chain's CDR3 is CASSLYRRTMNTEAFF. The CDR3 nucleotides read TGTGCCAGCAGCTTGTATCGACGGACAATGAACACTGAAGCTTTCTTT.

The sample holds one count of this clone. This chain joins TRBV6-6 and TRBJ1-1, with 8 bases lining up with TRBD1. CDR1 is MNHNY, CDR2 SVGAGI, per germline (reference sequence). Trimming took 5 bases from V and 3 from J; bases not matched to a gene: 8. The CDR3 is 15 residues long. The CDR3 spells CASSDRDRIYTEAFF. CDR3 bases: TGTGCCAGCAGTGACCGGGACAGGATTTACACTGAAGCTTTCTTT.

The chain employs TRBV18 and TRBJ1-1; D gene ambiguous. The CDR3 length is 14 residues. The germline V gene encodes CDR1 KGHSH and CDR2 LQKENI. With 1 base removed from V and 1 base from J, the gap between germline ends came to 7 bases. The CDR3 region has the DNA TGTGCCAGCTCACCACTTCCAGAGAACACTGAAGCTTTCTTT. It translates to CASSPLPENTEAFF.